This TCR beta chain was identified in a study of T cell responses to AZD1222 COVID-19 vaccine (dated by TCRdb to 2020 to 2022). General notes on the study: Because spike-specific TCR depth and breadth did not differ between the two schedules, AZD1222 recipients who got a second dose at roughly 4 weeks were pooled with those who got a second dose at roughly 12 weeks. TCR sequencing was performed for 230 to 250 trial participants, of whom about 200 were given two doses of AZD1222 and around 25 were given two doses of MenACWY control vaccine. Enrollment into the trials was organized by age into subgroups of 18-55, 56-69 and 70-plus years, and those subgroups contained about 160, 30 and 59 TCR-sequenced participants, respectively.

The CDR3 regions of human TCRbeta chains were analyzed by immunosequencing. The paper's data handling went like this. Repertoire TCRs were matched against a reference library of SARS-CoV-2-specific TCRs generated with the MIRA antigen-specificity platform. Breadth was defined as the fraction of unique TCRs that were SARS-CoV-2-associated, and depth was defined as the fraction of total T cells that were SARS-CoV-2-associated. Using the MIRA data, each spike-specific TCR was assigned both to the spike region to which the TCR was reactive and to a CD4 or CD8 class. Log10-transformed breadth and depth values were compared by one-way ANOVA with Sidak's multiple comparisons tests. Sourced from immuneACCESS, this table was stored by TCRdb with only in-frame sequences that have V and J called. A share of the clones is absent; for the studies checked, an unresolved V gene accounts for under half, and the remainder has no known explanation. That table gives V, J and clone size, and the DNA gave D and trimming. The sample table contains approximately 100,000 clones; only one count was recorded for roughly 90% of them. About 1.2% of the sample is taken by the ten largest.

The paper's findings and limits, for the study overall: Because no samples from the day 14 peak response were available, repertoires could be characterized only after the peak T cell response. The 56-69-year group was small, and its depth increase did not reach significance, likely because of low power. After two AZD1222 doses, both the breadth and the depth of spike-specific TCRs were significantly higher than at day 0 and than in MenACWY recipients. Conclusions about previously exposed vaccinees were limited because only six AZD1222 recipients were SARS-CoV-2 seropositive at baseline. Most participants were white British and females outnumbered males, and the authors suggested that clonal diversity may have been underestimated. Nearly half of unique spike-specific TCRs reportedly recognized epitopes outside regions mutated in the B.1.351 and B.1.1.7 variants. The whole spike protein was spanned by vaccine-associated CD4 TCRs, and dominant responses were seen in regions 160-218 and 743-854.

Turning to this clone: This clone's antigen is unknown. Base quality data are lacking; no much larger clone is found one base away.

CDR1 is given as SEHNR and CDR2 as FQNEAQ, both from the germline V gene (reference sequence). The CDR3, cysteine through phenylalanine, is 15 amino acids long. CDR3 DNA is the only sequence kept; it has 45 bases, read in frame from the first base. At the junction V is shortened by 0 bases and J by 4 bases; bases outside the gene matches: 3. Taken with the paper, the label for time point translates to: baseline before first vaccination. The vaccinee samples were drawn from two UK trials, COV001 and COV002, one of which was a single-blind randomized controlled phase 2/3 trial testing AZD1222 (ChAdOx1 nCoV-19) in healthy adults. Trial participant PBMC samples were collected at day 0 and day 28 after the second dose for TCRbeta chain sequencing.

The rearrangement combines TRBV7-9 with TRBJ1-5, with 7 middle bases fitting TRBD1. Source: peripheral blood, taken on day 0 of AZD1222 vaccination. This clonotype was obtained from an adult in good health. The base sequence is TGTGCCAGCAGCTTAGCAGGGGGCGGGAATCAGCCCCAGCATTTT. The encoded protein is CASSLAGGGNQPQHF.